The 8 T cell receptor beta chains below were found in one sample sequenced in a study of blood T cell repertoires in COVID-19. The data were produced by immunoSEQ multiplex PCR, yet TCRdb's version contains in-frame clones alone and is incomplete. The table lists more than 150,000 clones, around nine tenths of them singletons. The specimen sequenced was peripheral blood. Receptors originate from a woman in her seventies with COVID-19, enrolled during active disease.

This chain connects TRBV19 to TRBJ1-2, with 7 bases aligning to TRBD1. In germline, CDR1 is LNHDA, CDR2 SQIVND (reference sequence). The CDR3 has 13 residues. V lost 6 bases to trimming and J lost 8 bases; unmatched junction nucleotides: 9. CDR3 sequence: CASSPGTAVGYTF. In nucleotides, the CDR3 is TGTGCCAGTAGCCCCGGGACAGCTGTCGGCTACACCTTC.

The gene calls are TRBV7-8 and TRBJ2-7; tentatively, D is TRBD1 (5 bases). The germline V and J ends were trimmed by 5 bases and 2 bases, with 13 bases remaining between them. The CDR3 runs 14 residues. Looked up from germline, CDR1 is SGHVS and CDR2 is FQNEAQ. The CDR3, as DNA: TGTGCCAGCAGCCTCGACAGCTATGCCTACGAGCAGTACTTC. The encoded protein is CASSLDSYAYEQYF.

There are a few counts of this clone. Relative to the germline gene, one junction end is altered; a read error may explain this. This chain links TRBV27 with TRBJ2-1, with TRBD2 identical over 13 bases. Germline lookup yields CDR1 MNHEY and CDR2 SMNVEV (reference sequence). This CDR3 is built from 20 residues. The CDR3 reads CASNLLRGTSGISSYNEQFF. CDR3 bases: TGTGCCAGCAATTTACTTAGGGGGACTAGCGGGATCTCCTCCTACAATGAGCAGTTCTTC.

The rearrangement links TRBV11-3 to TRBJ2-7; 9 positions agree with TRBD2. V lost 8 bases to trimming and J lost 3 bases; unmatched junction nucleotides: 23. Germline V lookup: CDR1 SGHNT, CDR2 YENEEA. This CDR3 is built from 19 residues. This CDR3 reads CASAKGGSGSILVGYEQYF. CDR3 sequence (DNA): TGTGCCAGCGCAAAAGGGGGTAGCGGGAGTATTTTGGTAGGCTACGAGCAGTACTTC.

This clone was observed a few times. The J gene is TRBJ1-5, the V gene TRBV10-3; D is perhaps TRBD1 (5 bases). CDR3 length equals 17 residues. Trimming took off 2 bases at V and 1 base at J, with 15 bases between the two ends. Germline lookup yields CDR1 ENHRY and CDR2 SYGVKD. The CDR3 DNA reads TGTGCCATCAGTGAGGATCGGGGGGTTGGGAGCAATCAGCCCCAGCATTTT. Its translation: CAISEDRGVGSNQPQHF.

This clone was seen a few times. As DNA, the CDR3 is TGTGCCAGCAGTTCCCCGGGACTAGCGGGATTTGGAGAGCAGTTCTTC. Translated: CASSSPGLAGFGEQFF. The chain joins TRBV6-2 or TRBV6-3 to TRBJ2-1, with 13 bases lining up with TRBD2. Germline-derived CDR1 and CDR2 are MNHEY and SVGEGT. The junction had 10 bases not matched to a gene; V was cut back by 4 bases and J by 10 bases. The CDR3 length is 16 residues.

The chain links TRBV19 to TRBJ1-5, with D possibly being TRBD1 (5 bases). Trimming took 7 bases from V and 0 from J, leaving 16 bases between them. CDR1 is LNHDA, CDR2 SQIVND, per germline (reference sequence). The CDR3 covers 16 residues. The CDR3 spells CASMEQGRYSNQPQHF. The CDR3 region has the DNA TGTGCCAGTATGGAGCAGGGCAGATATAGCAATCAGCCCCAGCATTTT.

The rearrangement links TRBV19 to TRBJ1-1, with D unclear. Deletions cut 1 base from V and 1 base from J, with 7 bases between. The CDR3 has 14 residues. Germline V gene lookup returns CDR1 LNHDA and CDR2 SQIVND (reference sequence). CDR3: CASSIGGANTEAFF. The CDR3 DNA is TGTGCCAGTAGTATAGGTGGAGCGAACACTGAAGCTTTCTTT.